Below are 19 T cell receptor beta chains sequenced from a single sample in a study of beta chain features in type 1 diabetes. Study-level results: TCRB CDR3s were moderately but significantly shorter in Type 1 diabetes patients in all four CD4+ subsets.

These receptors have no identified antigens. Expressed TCRB transcripts were sequenced because the entire RNA isolate underwent reverse transcription. Some clones are missing from TCRdb's copy, which holds only in-frame ones; the method was immunoSEQ multiplex PCR. The sample has 300,000 to 450,000 clones, roughly 12% seen once. The sequencing input was naive CD4+ T cells from blood. Source of these receptors: a woman younger than 35 with type 1 diabetes.

The chain employs TRBV9 and TRBJ2-3; TRBD2 might be the D (7 bases). V was cut by 0 bases and J by 5 bases, with 13 bases left in between. Germline-derived CDR1 and CDR2 are SGDLS and YYNGEE. The CDR3 extends over 15 amino acids. The CDR3 DNA is TGTGCCAGCAGCGTAGGAGCAGGGGAGGGAGATACGCAGTATTTT. This gives the protein CASSVGAGEGDTQYF.

The CDR3 coding sequence is TGCGCCAGCAGCCCGGACAGGAACTATGGCTACACCTTC. It encodes CASSPDRNYGYTF. The chain couples TRBV5-1 to TRBJ1-2; 7 bases match TRBD1. V gave up 4 bases and J gave up 2 bases; unmatched junction bases: 2. Germline V lookup: CDR1 SGHRS, CDR2 YFSETQ. The CDR3 spans 13 residues.

This clone was recorded a few times. This chain connects TRBV11-2 to TRBJ2-1; D possibly corresponds to TRBD1 (6 bases). The CDR3 is 16 residues long. Germline CDR1 and CDR2: SGHAT and FQNNGV. Trimming left V 4 bases short and J 0 bases short, with 13 bases between. For the CDR3, the DNA is TGTGCCAGCAGCTCTATTACAGGGAGCTCCTACAATGAGCAGTTCTTC. Translating gives CASSSITGSSYNEQFF.

This clone appeared a few times. The V and J genes are TRBV5-6 and TRBJ1-4; D is ambiguous. V was trimmed by 4 bases and J by 3 bases, leaving 10 bases between them. Germline CDR1 SGHDT, CDR2 YYEEEE. CDR3 size: 14 residues. CDR3 DNA: TGTGCCAGCAGCCCCCCGGACTCTAATGAAAAACTGTTTTTT. Encoded protein: CASSPPDSNEKLFF.

This sequence joins TRBV5-1 and TRBJ2-5; 7 bases are a match to TRBD2. The germline V gene encodes CDR1 SGHRS and CDR2 YFSETQ. Trimming at V came to 4 bases and at J to 0 bases, leaving 3 bases not matched to a gene. The length of the CDR3 is 14 residues. The DNA of the CDR3 is TGCGCCAGCAGCCCTCTAGCGGACCAAGAGACCCAGTACTTC. Translation gives CASSPLADQETQYF.

Only a few counts were recorded for this clone. The gene calls are TRBV29-1 and TRBJ1-2; D uncertain. V was pared by 4 bases and J by 0 bases, with 9 bases between. The germline CDR1 and CDR2 sequences are SQVTM and ANQGSEA. The CDR3 covers 13 residues. This CDR3 reads CSVVIRANYGYTF. CDR3 coding DNA: TGCAGCGTTGTAATACGAGCTAACTATGGCTACACCTTC.

This clone was observed once. The CDR3 DNA sequence: TGTGCCACCAGCAGAGACCAGAGGACTGAAGCTTTCTTT. Its protein product is CATSRDQRTEAFF. The rearrangement links TRBV15 to TRBJ1-1; D is uncertain. This CDR3 spans 13 amino acids. Germline lookup yields CDR1 LNHNV and CDR2 YYDKDF (reference sequence). The V end lost 0 bases, the J end lost 5 bases, and 7 bases lay between the germline ends. The full variable domain, its missing parts supplied by reference TRBV15 and TRBJ1-1, is DAMVIQNPRYQVTQFGKPVTLSCSQTLNHNVMYWYQQKSSQAPKLLFHYYDKDFNNEADTPDNFQSRRPNTSFCFLDIRSPGLGDTAMYLCATSRDQRTEAFFGQGTRLTVV.

This clone appeared a few times. The V call is TRBV18, the J call TRBJ1-2, with D perhaps TRBD1 (6 bases). The CDR3 runs 12 residues. CDR1 and CDR2 from the germline V gene are KGHSH and LQKENI. V was trimmed by 6 bases and J by 10 bases, leaving 15 bases between them. The CDR3 sequence is CASSQTGSDYTF. CDR3 bases: TGTGCCAGCTCTCAGACAGGATCCGACTACACCTTC.

This clone was counted only a few times. The chain couples TRBV18 to TRBJ2-7; D is unclear. Germline lookup yields CDR1 KGHSH and CDR2 LQKENI. CDR3 length equals 12 residues. V lost 3 bases, J lost 2 bases, and 5 bases lay in between. The CDR3 DNA reads as TGTGCCAGCTCACCCCCAACCTACGAGCAGTACTTC. Protein sequence: CASSPPTYEQYF.

This clone was found a few times. V usage is TRBV7-9 and J usage is TRBJ2-6; D is perhaps TRBD1 (6 bases). Germline-derived CDR1 and CDR2 are SEHNR and FQNEAQ (reference sequence). This CDR3 is 17 amino acids long. The V gene lost 6 bases and the J gene lost 0 bases, with 15 bases spanning the gap. The CDR3 region has the DNA TGTGCCAGCAGAGACACAGGGTACGACTCTGGGGCCAACGTCCTGACTTTC. Translated: CASRDTGYDSGANVLTF.

The V and J genes are TRBV6-5 and TRBJ2-3; 8 bases line up with TRBD1. CDR1 and CDR2 from the germline V gene are MNHEY and SVGAGI. The CDR3 extends over 14 amino acids. V dropped 5 bases and J dropped 5; count of bases not matched to a gene: 6. CDR3 protein: CASSKTGAKDTQYF. The CDR3 DNA follows: TGTGCCAGCAGTAAGACAGGGGCAAAAGATACGCAGTATTTT.

The chain carries TRBV27 and TRBJ1-6; 8 bases are shared with TRBD1. Germline CDR1 MNHEY, CDR2 SMNVEV (reference sequence). This CDR3 region has 15 residues. V shed 6 bases and J 7 bases; nucleotides not matched to a gene: 8. CDR3 bases: TGTGCCAGCAGCCCCGGACAGGGAGGCAATTCACCCCTCCACTTT. Its translation: CASSPGQGGNSPLHF.

V usage is TRBV19 and J usage is TRBJ1-2, with D perhaps matching TRBD1 (6 bases). The CDR3 has 14 amino acids. Trimming removed 8 bases at V and 6 bases at J, with 19 bases between. Germline values: CDR1 LNHDA, CDR2 SQIVND (reference sequence). The CDR3 coding sequence is TGTGCCAGTTATGACCCCGGACAGAAAAATGGCTACACCTTC. Protein sequence: CASYDPGQKNGYTF. The full variable domain, rest sourced from reference TRBV19 and TRBJ1-2, is DGGITQSPKYLFRKEGQNVTLSCEQNLNHDAMYWYRQDPGQGLRLIYYSQIVNDFQKGDIAEGYSVSREKKESFPLTVTSAQKNPTAFYLCASYDPGQKNGYTFGSGTRLTVV.

J is TRBJ1-2 and V is TRBV7-2, with 7 bases lining up with TRBD1. V gave up 5 bases and J gave up 7 bases; unmatched junction bases: 13. The CDR3 is 15 amino acids. The V gene's germline CDR1 is SGHTA and CDR2 FQGNSA. In nucleotides, the CDR3 is TGTGCCAGCAGCGAGAAGACAGGGTTGGTTCGTGGCTACACCTTC. Its translation is CASSEKTGLVRGYTF.

This clone was found a few times. The chain combines TRBV7-9 with TRBJ2-1; 8 positions match TRBD1. Germline CDR1 reads SEHNR; CDR2 reads FQNEAQ (reference sequence). CDR3 length equals 16 residues. V gave up 3 bases and J gave up 3 bases; unmatched junction bases: 7. The CDR3 bases are TGTGCCAGCAGCTTTATAGGGGACAGGAACTACAATGAGCAGTTCTTC. Encoded protein: CASSFIGDRNYNEQFF. The full variable domain, rest sourced from reference TRBV7-9 and TRBJ2-1, is DTGVSQNPRHKITKRGQNVTFRCDPISEHNRLYWYRQTLGQGPEFLTYFQNEAQLEKSRLLSDRFSAERPKGSFSTLEIQRTEQGDSAMYLCASSFIGDRNYNEQFFGPGTRLTVL.

This chain joins TRBV19 and TRBJ2-1; D is possibly TRBD2 (5 bases). The CDR3 runs 11 residues. CDR1 and CDR2 from the germline V gene are LNHDA and SQIVND (reference sequence). Trimming shortened V by 6 bases and J by 7 bases, and 7 bases separated the two germline ends. The CDR3 DNA sequence: TGTGCCAGTAGGAGAGGGAATGAGCAGTTCTTC. As protein: CASRRGNEQFF.

The genes are TRBV7-3 and TRBJ2-1, with 13 bases fitting TRBD2. This CDR3 region has 16 residues. The trim removed 4 bases at V and 4 bases at J, leaving 4 bases unmatched. CDR1 is SGHTA, CDR2 FQGTGA, per germline. CDR3 in amino acids: CASSSTGLAGYNEQFF. The CDR3 nucleotides read TGTGCCAGCAGCTCGACGGGACTAGCGGGGTACAATGAGCAGTTCTTC. Variable domain in full (rest from reference TRBV7-3 and TRBJ2-1): GAGVSQTPSNKVTEKGKYVELRCDPISGHTALYWYRQSLGQGPEFLIYFQGTGAADDSGLPNDRFFAVRPEGSVSTLKIQRTERGDSAVYLCASSSTGLAGYNEQFFGPGTRLTVL.

This rearrangement joins TRBV9 to TRBJ2-1; 11 bases agree with TRBD1. Germline lookup yields CDR1 SGDLS and CDR2 YYNGEE. With 3 bases clipped from V and 6 bases from J, the junction kept 8 bases outside the gene matches. The CDR3 runs to 16 residues. CDR3 protein: CASSEGAGTGGNEQFF. The CDR3, as DNA: TGTGCCAGCAGCGAGGGTGCCGGGACAGGGGGCAATGAGCAGTTCTTC.

The rearrangement joins TRBV7-2 to TRBJ2-7; D not certain. Trimming cost V 5 bases and J 3 bases, with 8 bases left between them. Germline V lookup: CDR1 SGHTA, CDR2 FQGNSA. The CDR3 is 12 amino acids. This chain's CDR3 is CASSQTVYEQYF. CDR3 bases: TGTGCCAGCAGCCAGACTGTCTACGAGCAGTACTTC. Full variable domain (missing parts from reference TRBV7-2 and TRBJ2-7): GAGVSQSPSNKVTEKGKDVELRCDPISGHTALYWYRQSLGQGLEFLIYFQGNSAPDKSGLPSDRFSAERTGGSVSTLTIQRTQQEDSAVYLCASSQTVYEQYFGPGTRLTVT.